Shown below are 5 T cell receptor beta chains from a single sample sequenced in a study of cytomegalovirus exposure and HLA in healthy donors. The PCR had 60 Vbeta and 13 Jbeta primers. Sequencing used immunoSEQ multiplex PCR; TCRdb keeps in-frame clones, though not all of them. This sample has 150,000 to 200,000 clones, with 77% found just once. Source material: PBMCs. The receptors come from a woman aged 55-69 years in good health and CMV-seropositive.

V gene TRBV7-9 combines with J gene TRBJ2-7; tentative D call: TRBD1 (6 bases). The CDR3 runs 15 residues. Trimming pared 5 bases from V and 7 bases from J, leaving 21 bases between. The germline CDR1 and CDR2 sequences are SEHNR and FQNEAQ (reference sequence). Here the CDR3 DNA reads TGTGCCAGCAGCGCACGGGACACAGGGTCCCTGGAGCAGTACTTC. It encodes CASSARDTGSLEQYF.

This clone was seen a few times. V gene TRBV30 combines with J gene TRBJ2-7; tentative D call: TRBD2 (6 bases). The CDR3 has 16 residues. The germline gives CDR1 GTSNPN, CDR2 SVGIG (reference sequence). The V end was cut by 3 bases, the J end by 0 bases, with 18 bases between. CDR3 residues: CAWSNLLGGPSYEQYF. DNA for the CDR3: TGTGCCTGGAGCAACCTCTTGGGGGGTCCCTCCTACGAGCAGTACTTC.

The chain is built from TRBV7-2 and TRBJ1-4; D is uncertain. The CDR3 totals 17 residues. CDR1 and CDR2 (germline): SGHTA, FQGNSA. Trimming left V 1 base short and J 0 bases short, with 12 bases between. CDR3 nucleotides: TGTGCCAGCAGCTTAGAGCCGGGAATTGCAACTAATGAAAAACTGTTTTTT. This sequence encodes CASSLEPGIATNEKLFF.

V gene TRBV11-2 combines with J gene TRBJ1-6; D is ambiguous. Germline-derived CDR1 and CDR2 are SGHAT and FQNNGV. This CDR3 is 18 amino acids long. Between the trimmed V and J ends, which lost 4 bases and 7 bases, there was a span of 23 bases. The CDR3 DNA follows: TGTGCCAGCAGCTCCGCGGGTGTAAAGATACTTTTCAATTCACCCCTCCACTTT. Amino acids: CASSSAGVKILFNSPLHF.

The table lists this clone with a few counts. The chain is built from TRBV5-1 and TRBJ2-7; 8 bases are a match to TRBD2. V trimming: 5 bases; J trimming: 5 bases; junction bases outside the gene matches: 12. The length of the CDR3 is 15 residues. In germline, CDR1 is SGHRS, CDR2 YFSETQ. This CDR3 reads CASSPSGLEIHEQYF. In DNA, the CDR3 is TGCGCCAGCAGTCCGTCGGGACTAGAAATCCACGAGCAGTACTTC.